The rows below give T cell receptor beta chains drawn from one sample of a study of shared clonotypes between healthy human individuals. Assay used: immunoSEQ multiplex PCR; TCRdb lists only in-frame clones, some missing. The table has about 2.2 million clones, approximately 94% seen once; the top ten hold roughly 1.7%. Sequencing was performed on naive CD8+ T cells from PBMCs. These receptors all come from a young man in good health. Some clones in this sample may be carry-over from other donors' samples. Both conserved end residues are part of each CDR3. A D gene is named only where the DNA matches it firmly. Clone size is shown for a subset of rows, as once, few, many or a class of expanded clone.

d_call: .
j_call: TRBJ2-5
v_call: TRBV11-3
clone_size: .
cdr3_nt: TGTGCCAGCAGCAACGGGCCAGAAGAGACCCAGTACTTC
cdr3_aa: CASSNGPEETQYF

d_call: .
j_call: TRBJ1-4
v_call: TRBV27
clone_size: .
cdr3_nt: TGTGCCAGCAGTTTAGGGGGGGAAAAACTGTTTTTT
cdr3_aa: CASSLGGEKLFF

d_call: .
j_call: TRBJ2-7
v_call: TRBV10-3
clone_size: .
cdr3_nt: TGTGCCATCAGTGAGGGGAGCTACGAGCAGTACTTC
cdr3_aa: CAISEGSYEQYF

d_call: TRBD1
j_call: TRBJ2-7
v_call: TRBV5-6
clone_size: .
cdr3_nt: TGTGCCAGCAGCTCGGGACAGGGAAGGCAGTACTTC
cdr3_aa: CASSSGQGRQYF

d_call: .
j_call: TRBJ1-5
v_call: TRBV9
clone_size: few
cdr3_nt: TGTGCCAGCAGCGTAGGCGGCAGGGGCAATCAGCCCCAGCATTTT
cdr3_aa: CASSVGGRGNQPQHF

d_call: .
j_call: TRBJ1-3
v_call: TRBV5-6
clone_size: .
cdr3_nt: TGTGCCAGCAGCCTCGACGCCAACTCTGGAAACACCATATATTTT
cdr3_aa: CASSLDANSGNTIYF

d_call: .
j_call: TRBJ2-5
v_call: TRBV14
clone_size: .
cdr3_nt: TGTGCCAGCAGCCAAGCTTACAGGGAGGTTCGAGAGACCCAGTACTTC
cdr3_aa: CASSQAYREVRETQYF

d_call: TRBD2
j_call: TRBJ2-3
v_call: TRBV6-9
clone_size: .
cdr3_nt: TGTGCCAGCACCCCCCCTTCTAGCGGGTGGGACACAGATACGCAGTATTTT
cdr3_aa: CASTPPSSGWDTDTQYF

d_call: .
j_call: TRBJ2-7
v_call: TRBV9
clone_size: once
cdr3_nt: TGTGCCAGCAGCCGAAGGGAAACCGACGAGCAGTACTTC
cdr3_aa: CASSRRETDEQYF

d_call: TRBD1
j_call: TRBJ2-3
v_call: TRBV7-9
clone_size: .
cdr3_nt: TGTGCCAGCAGCTTAGGACAGGGAAGCACAGATACGCAGTATTTT
cdr3_aa: CASSLGQGSTDTQYF

d_call: TRBD1
j_call: TRBJ2-7
v_call: TRBV25-1
clone_size: .
cdr3_nt: TGTGCCAGCAGACAGGGGTGGGAGCAGTACTTC
cdr3_aa: CASRQGWEQYF

d_call: .
j_call: TRBJ1-2
v_call: TRBV5-4
clone_size: .
cdr3_nt: TGTGCCAGCAGCTTGTTGGTAGGGGCTAACTATGGCTACACCTTC
cdr3_aa: CASSLLVGANYGYTF

d_call: .
j_call: TRBJ1-4
v_call: TRBV28
clone_size: .
cdr3_nt: TGTGCCAGCAGTCAAACAATACGATGGACTAATGAAAAACTGTTTTTT
cdr3_aa: CASSQTIRWTNEKLFF

d_call: TRBD1
j_call: TRBJ2-2
v_call: TRBV7-9
clone_size: .
cdr3_nt: TGTGCCAGCAGGCTCCAGGGGGATGGAACCGGGGAGCTGTTTTTT
cdr3_aa: CASRLQGDGTGELFF

d_call: TRBD2
j_call: TRBJ2-7
v_call: TRBV5-4
clone_size: .
cdr3_nt: TGTGCCAGCAGCTTGACCCGGGAGGACCCCTACGAGCAGTACTTC
cdr3_aa: CASSLTREDPYEQYF

d_call: .
j_call: TRBJ2-7
v_call: TRBV7-9
clone_size: .
cdr3_nt: TGTGCCAGCAGCTTAAGGCAGGGGCGCTTGCACGAGCAGTACTTC
cdr3_aa: CASSLRQGRLHEQYF

d_call: .
j_call: TRBJ2-5
v_call: TRBV27
clone_size: .
cdr3_nt: TGTGCCAGCAGTTCTTGGCAGGAGGAGCGAGAGACCCAGTACTTC
cdr3_aa: CASSSWQEERETQYF

d_call: TRBD1
j_call: TRBJ1-1
v_call: TRBV27
clone_size: .
cdr3_nt: TGTGCCAGCAGTTTGACAGGGGGGAGAACTGAAGCTTTCTTT
cdr3_aa: CASSLTGGRTEAFF

d_call: .
j_call: TRBJ2-5
v_call: TRBV7-9
clone_size: .
cdr3_nt: TGTGCCAGCAGCTTCCGGGACTACCAAGAGACCCAGTACTTC
cdr3_aa: CASSFRDYQETQYF

d_call: TRBD2
j_call: TRBJ2-7
v_call: TRBV5-4
clone_size: .
cdr3_nt: TGTGCCAGCAGCCACAGAGGGGGGCGGGAGGTCTCCTACGAGCAGTACTTC
cdr3_aa: CASSHRGGREVSYEQYF

d_call: .
j_call: TRBJ1-2
v_call: TRBV19
clone_size: .
cdr3_nt: TGTGCCAGTAGCGCCGGGATCTATGGCTACACCTTC
cdr3_aa: CASSAGIYGYTF

d_call: TRBD1
j_call: TRBJ2-2
v_call: TRBV9
clone_size: once
cdr3_nt: TGTGCCAGCAGCGCCGGGGACAGACTCACCGGGGAGCTGTTTTTT
cdr3_aa: CASSAGDRLTGELFF

d_call: .
j_call: TRBJ2-6
v_call: TRBV4-1
clone_size: .
cdr3_nt: TGCGCCAGCAGCCAGGAGTGGGGGCTCGGTGGGGCCAACGTCCTGACTTTC
cdr3_aa: CASSQEWGLGGANVLTF

d_call: .
j_call: TRBJ2-3
v_call: TRBV27
clone_size: .
cdr3_nt: TGTGCCAGCAGTTTAGTTGGGGGACTCACAGATACGCAGTATTTT
cdr3_aa: CASSLVGGLTDTQYF

d_call: TRBD2
j_call: TRBJ2-1
v_call: TRBV9
clone_size: .
cdr3_nt: TGTGCCAGCAGCTTACTAGCGGGAGGGACCTACAATGAGCAGTTCTTC
cdr3_aa: CASSLLAGGTYNEQFF

d_call: TRBD2
j_call: TRBJ2-7
v_call: TRBV30
clone_size: .
cdr3_nt: TGTGCCTGGAGAGGGGGACTAGCTTTTCACCCTGCCAGCGAGCAGTACTTC
cdr3_aa: CAWRGGLAFHPASEQYF

d_call: .
j_call: TRBJ1-1
v_call: TRBV5-1
clone_size: .
cdr3_nt: TGCGCCAGCAGCCTAGGACAGCAGAACACTGAAGCTTTCTTT
cdr3_aa: CASSLGQQNTEAFF

d_call: TRBD2
j_call: TRBJ2-5
v_call: TRBV7-9
clone_size: .
cdr3_nt: TGTGCCAGCAGCTCTAGCGGGAGCGGAGAGACCCAGTACTTC
cdr3_aa: CASSSSGSGETQYF

d_call: TRBD2
j_call: TRBJ2-3
v_call: TRBV19
clone_size: .
cdr3_nt: TGTGCCAGTAGTATGACTAGCGGGATCACAGATACGCAGTATTTT
cdr3_aa: CASSMTSGITDTQYF

d_call: TRBD2
j_call: TRBJ2-5
v_call: TRBV4-1
clone_size: .
cdr3_nt: TGCGCCAGCAGCCCGGGACTAGCGGGCTTAGGCGAGACCCAGTACTTC
cdr3_aa: CASSPGLAGLGETQYF

d_call: .
j_call: TRBJ1-2
v_call: TRBV7-9
clone_size: once
cdr3_nt: TGTGCCAGCAGCTTCGGCGGGGGCAGGGACTATGGCTACACCTTC
cdr3_aa: CASSFGGGRDYGYTF

d_call: .
j_call: TRBJ2-7
v_call: TRBV5-1
clone_size: .
cdr3_nt: TGCGCCAGCAGCTTGGTCGGTACCTACGAGCAGTACTTC
cdr3_aa: CASSLVGTYEQYF

d_call: TRBD2
j_call: TRBJ2-1
v_call: TRBV2
clone_size: .
cdr3_nt: TGTGCCAGCAGTGAACGGGGGGGCGGGAAATACAATGAGCAGTTCTTC
cdr3_aa: CASSERGGGKYNEQFF

d_call: TRBD1
j_call: TRBJ2-5
v_call: TRBV28
clone_size: .
cdr3_nt: TGTGCCAGCAGACAAGTCGGGACAGGGAAAGAGACCCAGTACTTC
cdr3_aa: CASRQVGTGKETQYF

d_call: .
j_call: TRBJ2-5
v_call: TRBV27
clone_size: .
cdr3_nt: TGTGCCAGCAGTTTAAGGCATGCCGGGTCCCAGTACTTC
cdr3_aa: CASSLRHAGSQYF